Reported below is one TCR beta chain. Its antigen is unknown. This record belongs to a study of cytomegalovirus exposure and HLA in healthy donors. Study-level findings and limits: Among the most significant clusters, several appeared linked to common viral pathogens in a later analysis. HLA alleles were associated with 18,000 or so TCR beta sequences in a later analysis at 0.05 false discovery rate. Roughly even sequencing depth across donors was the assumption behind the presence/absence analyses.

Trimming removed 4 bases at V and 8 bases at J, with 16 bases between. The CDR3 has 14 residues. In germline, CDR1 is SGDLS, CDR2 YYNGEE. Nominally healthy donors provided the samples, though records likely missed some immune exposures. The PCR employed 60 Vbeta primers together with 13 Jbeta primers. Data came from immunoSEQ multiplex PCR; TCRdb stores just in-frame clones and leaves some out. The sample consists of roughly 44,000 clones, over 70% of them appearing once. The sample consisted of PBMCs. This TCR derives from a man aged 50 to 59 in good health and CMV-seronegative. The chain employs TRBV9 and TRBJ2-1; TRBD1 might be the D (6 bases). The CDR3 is CASSIDRRWDEQFF. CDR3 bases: TGTGCCAGCAGCATCGACAGGCGGTGGGATGAGCAGTTCTTC.